The entry that follows covers one T cell receptor beta chain sequence. The assay was run at deep level. Libraries were prepared by immunoSEQ multiplex PCR; TCRdb keeps only in-frame clonotypes and omits some of them. The data contain approximately 2.1 million clones, approximately 95% of them seen just once; the ten biggest clones take up 0.39%. The CDR3 contains 14 residues. In germline, CDR1 is SGHKS, CDR2 YYEKEE (reference sequence). J was trimmed by 6 bases and V by 3 bases; bases with no gene match: 6. This entry is derived from a study of shared clonotypes between healthy human individuals. Division of CD4+ cells produced a CD45RA+ naive subset and a CD45RA-negative memory subset.

Sequencing was performed on naive CD4+ T cells from PBMCs. The subset is: CD45RA+ positively selected. The TCR originated in a man aged 18 to 29 in good health. Some clones in this sample may be carry-over from other donors' samples. The chain uses TRBV5-5 and TRBJ1-1; TRBD1 matches 9 bases. This CDR3 reads CASSSTGGSSEAFF. CDR3 coding DNA: TGTGCCAGCAGCTCTACAGGGGGCTCCTCTGAAGCTTTCTTT.